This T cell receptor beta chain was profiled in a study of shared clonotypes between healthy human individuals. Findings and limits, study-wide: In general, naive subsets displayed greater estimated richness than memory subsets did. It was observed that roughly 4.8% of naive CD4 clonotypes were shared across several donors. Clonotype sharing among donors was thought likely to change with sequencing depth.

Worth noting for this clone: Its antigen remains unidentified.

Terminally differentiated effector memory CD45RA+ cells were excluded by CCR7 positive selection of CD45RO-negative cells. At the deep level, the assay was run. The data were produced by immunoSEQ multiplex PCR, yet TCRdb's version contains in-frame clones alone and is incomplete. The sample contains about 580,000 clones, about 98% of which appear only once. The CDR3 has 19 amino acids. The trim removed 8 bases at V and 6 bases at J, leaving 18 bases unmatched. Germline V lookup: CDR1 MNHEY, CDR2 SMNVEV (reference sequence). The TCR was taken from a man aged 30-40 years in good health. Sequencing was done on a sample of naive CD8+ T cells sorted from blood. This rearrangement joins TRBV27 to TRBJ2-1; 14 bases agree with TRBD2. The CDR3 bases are TGTGCCAGCCATAGTTTGGTGTCGTGGGGACTAGCGGGAGTCAATGAGCAGTTCTTC. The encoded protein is CASHSLVSWGLAGVNEQFF.